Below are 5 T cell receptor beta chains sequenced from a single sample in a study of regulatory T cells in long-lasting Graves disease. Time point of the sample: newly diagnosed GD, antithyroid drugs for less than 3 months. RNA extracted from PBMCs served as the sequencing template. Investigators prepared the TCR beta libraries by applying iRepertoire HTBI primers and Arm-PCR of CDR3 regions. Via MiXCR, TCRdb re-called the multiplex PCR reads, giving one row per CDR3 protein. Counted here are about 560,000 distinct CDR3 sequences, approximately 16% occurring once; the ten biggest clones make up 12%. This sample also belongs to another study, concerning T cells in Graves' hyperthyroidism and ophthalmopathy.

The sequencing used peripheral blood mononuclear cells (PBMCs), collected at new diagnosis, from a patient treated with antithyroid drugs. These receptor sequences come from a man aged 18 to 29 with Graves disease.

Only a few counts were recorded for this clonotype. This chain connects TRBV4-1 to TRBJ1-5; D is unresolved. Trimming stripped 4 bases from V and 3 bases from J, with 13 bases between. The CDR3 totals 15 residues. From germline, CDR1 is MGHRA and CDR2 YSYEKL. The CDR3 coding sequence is TGCGCCAGCAGCCCGCGGTATGGGCTCAATCAGCCCCAGCATTTT. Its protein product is CASSPRYGLNQPQHF.

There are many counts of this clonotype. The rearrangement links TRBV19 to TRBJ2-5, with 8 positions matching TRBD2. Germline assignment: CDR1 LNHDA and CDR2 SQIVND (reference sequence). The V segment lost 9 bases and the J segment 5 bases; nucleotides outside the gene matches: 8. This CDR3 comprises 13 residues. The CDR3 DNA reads TGTGCCAGCAATGGCGGGGGGTGGGAGACCCAGTACTTC. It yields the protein CASNGGGWETQYF.

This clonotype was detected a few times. Here the CDR3 DNA reads TGTGCCAGCAGTTACAGTCACAATGAGCAGTTCTTC. It translates to CASSYSHNEQFF. The J gene is TRBJ2-1, the V gene TRBV6-2 or TRBV6-3, with no clear D. CDR3 length: 12 residues. Germline V lookup: CDR1 MNHEY, CDR2 SVGEGT. V dropped 2 bases and J dropped 5 bases, with 4 bases sitting between them.

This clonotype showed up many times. The CDR3 region is CASSSDWEGYNEQFF. The CDR3 region has the DNA TGTGCCAGCAGCTCCGACTGGGAAGGATACAATGAGCAGTTCTTC. The chain couples TRBV7-9 to TRBJ2-1; D is unclear. Trimming cost V 4 bases and J 4 bases, with 14 bases left between them. Germline V lookup: CDR1 SEHNR, CDR2 FQNEAQ (reference sequence). There are 15 residues in the CDR3.

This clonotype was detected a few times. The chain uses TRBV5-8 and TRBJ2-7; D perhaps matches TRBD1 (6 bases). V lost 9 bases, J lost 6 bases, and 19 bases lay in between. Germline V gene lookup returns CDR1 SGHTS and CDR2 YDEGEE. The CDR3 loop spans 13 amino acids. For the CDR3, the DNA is TGTGCCACAGTCGTGGGGGCTGCGGGCGAGCAGTACTTC. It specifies CATVVGAAGEQYF. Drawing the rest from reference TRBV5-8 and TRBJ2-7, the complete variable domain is EAGVTQSPTHLIKTRGQQATLRCSPISGHTSVYWYQQALGLGLQFLLWYDEGEERNRGNFPPRFSGRQFPNYSSELNVNALELEDSALYLCATVVGAAGEQYFGPGTRLTVT.